The rows below give T cell receptor beta chains drawn from one sample of a study of response to subunit inactivated influenza vaccine. MiXCR, run by TCRdb on the RT-PCR reads, gives a single entry per CDR3 protein. The sample holds about 190,000 distinct CDR3 sequences, about 15% seen once. Specimen: CD8+ T cells sorted from PBMCs, collected more than 4 days after vaccination. The receptors stem from a man aged 50 to 60 who received an inactivated influenza vaccine. The CDR3 runs from the conserved cysteine through the conserved F or W. D genes are given only for firm matches. The size entry is marked missing in some rows and otherwise reads once, few, many or a size class.

TRBV4-1	-	14	TRBJ1-1	-	TGCGCCAGCAGCCAAGTTCGAGGGGGGACTGAAGCTTTCTTT	CASSQVRGGTEAFF
TRBV29-1	-	15	TRBJ2-7	TRBD1	TGCAGCGTTGAAAGACCGGGACAGGACACATACGAGCAGTACTTC	CSVERPGQDTYEQYF
TRBV6-1	few	15	TRBJ2-2	TRBD1	TGTGCCAGCAGACCCGGACAGGGAGTGACCGGGGAGCTGTTTTTT	CASRPGQGVTGELFF
TRBV11-2	-	13	TRBJ2-3	-	TGTGCCAGCAGCACTTCCCTCCCAGATACGCAGTATTTT	CASSTSLPDTQYF
TRBV11-2	-	13	TRBJ1-1	-	TGTGCCAGCATAACCGTGGGGCACACTGAAGCTTTCTTT	CASITVGHTEAFF
TRBV18	few	18	TRBJ1-1	-	TGTGCCAGCTCACCACCGCTTTATCTCAGGGCATCTGGCACTGAAGCTTTCTTT	CASSPPLYLRASGTEAFF
TRBV7-9	few	11	TRBJ1-4	-	TGTGCCAGCAGCTTAGAGGGAATACTGTTTTTT	CASSLEGILFF
TRBV7-2	-	16	TRBJ2-7	-	TGTGCCAGCAGTTTCAATGGGGCGGCAGAGGGATACGAGCAGTACTTC	CASSFNGAAEGYEQYF
TRBV10-3	-	15	TRBJ2-1	TRBD2	TGTGCCATCAGTGATTTGGGGGAGGGTTTCAATGAGCAGTTCTTC	CAISDLGEGFNEQFF
TRBV7-8	-	17	TRBJ2-3	-	TGTGCCAGCAGCTTTCCAACTGGGTCAGGGGATTCGGATACGCAGTATTTT	CASSFPTGSGDSDTQYF
TRBV11-2	few	18	TRBJ1-1	TRBD1	TGTGCCAGCAGCTTAGTTAATTCGACAGGGGCGCTGAACACTGAAGCTTTCTTT	CASSLVNSTGALNTEAFF
TRBV12-3/TRBV12-4	few	13	TRBJ1-1	-	TGTGCCAGCAGTTTAGAGACGGGAGCTGAAGCTTTCTTT	CASSLETGAEAFF